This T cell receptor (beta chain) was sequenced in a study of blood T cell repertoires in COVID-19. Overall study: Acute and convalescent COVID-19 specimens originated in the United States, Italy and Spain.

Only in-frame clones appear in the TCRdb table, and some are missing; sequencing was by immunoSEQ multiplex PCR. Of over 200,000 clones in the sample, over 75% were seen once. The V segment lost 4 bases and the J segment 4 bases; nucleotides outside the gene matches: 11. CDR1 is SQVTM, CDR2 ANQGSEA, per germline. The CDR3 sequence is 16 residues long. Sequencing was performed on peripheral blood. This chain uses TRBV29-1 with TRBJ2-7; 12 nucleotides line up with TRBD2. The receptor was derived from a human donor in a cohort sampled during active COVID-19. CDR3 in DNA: TGCAGCGTTGGTTGGCTTACTAGCGGGAGGTATTACGAGCAGTACTTC. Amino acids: CSVGWLTSGRYYEQYF.